The 3 T cell receptor beta chains reported below all come from one sample, sequenced in a study of T cells after yellow fever vaccination. TCRdb ran MiXCR on the 5' RACE reads and lists one entry per CDR3 protein. This sample carries approximately 110,000 distinct CDR3 sequences, 7.5% to 9.5% of them seen once, and the ten largest clones take 25%. The sample was CD8+ T cells sorted from PBMCs, taken 45 days after the yellow fever booster vaccination. The receptor set was obtained from a man under 40 who received the YFV17D yellow fever vaccine.

This clonotype was seen repeatedly, ten times or more. V usage is TRBV5-6 and J usage is TRBJ2-2; TRBD2 might be the D (5 bases). Germline CDR1 and CDR2: SGHDT and YYEEEE. This CDR3 is 13 amino acids long. Trimming took 1 base from V and 6 from J, leaving 7 bases between them. The CDR3 reads CASSLLLAGELFF. Here the CDR3 DNA reads TGTGCCAGCAGCTTGTTACTAGCCGGGGAGCTGTTTTTT.

This clonotype showed up many times. The rearrangement uses TRBV4-3 and TRBJ1-3; 12 bases are a match to TRBD1. After removal of 5 bases from V and 6 bases from J, the junction contained 5 bases not matched to a gene. Germline V gene data show CDR1 as LGHNA and CDR2 as YSLEER. The CDR3 contains 15 residues. CDR3 DNA: TGCGCCAGCAGCTCGGGGACAGGGGGCGAAAACACCATATATTTT. Its protein product is CASSSGTGGENTIYF.

This clonotype has a count of ten or more. The CDR3 loop reads CASSSTSGRAGETQYF. CDR3 nucleotide sequence: TGTGCCAGCAGCTCCACTAGCGGGAGGGCCGGTGAGACCCAGTACTTC. The chain recombines TRBV11-2 with TRBJ2-5; 13 bases are a match to TRBD2. The CDR3 totals 16 residues. Germline V gene data show CDR1 as SGHAT and CDR2 as FQNNGV. Trimming took 4 bases from V and 5 from J; bases not matched to a gene: 7.